This T cell receptor beta chain was sequenced in a study of blood T cell repertoires in COVID-19. Study background: The study drew acute and convalescent COVID-19 samples from the United States, Italy and Spain. Sources were T cells, B-cell-depleted T cells, or PBMCs; the material itself was cDNA or gDNA.

As originally analysed: Counts of nucleated cells, estimated from reference gene primer amplification, were obtained. Generated by immunoSEQ multiplex PCR, the TCRdb table keeps only in-frame clones and is missing some. Clonal size and the V and J genes are those of that table, whereas D and trimming came from the DNA. The sample yields 200,000 to 300,000 clones, 75% to 85% seen once. There are 16 residues in the CDR3. The germline gives CDR1 LNHDA, CDR2 SQIVND (reference sequence). V was clipped by 3 bases and J by 7 bases; unmatched bases: 11. This clonotype was sampled from a woman aged 50 to 60 with acute COVID-19. V usage is TRBV19 and J usage is TRBJ1-2, with 10 bases that match TRBD1. Sequencing was performed on PBMCs or T cells enriched from blood (not recorded which). CDR3 nucleotide sequence: TGTGCCAGTAGTATGGGGACAGGGGCTAATCCTCGTGGCTACACCTTC. Translated: CASSMGTGANPRGYTF.